These T cell receptor beta chains were read from a single sample in a study of blood T cell repertoires in COVID-19. Profiled with immunoSEQ multiplex PCR; TCRdb holds only in-frame clones, not every one. Among about 320,000 clones listed, roughly 90% were seen once. What was sequenced was PBMCs or T cells enriched from blood (not recorded which). These receptor sequences come from a woman between 18 and 29 years old who had recovered from COVID-19. Each CDR3 is given with its conserved first and last residue.

CDR3aa,j_gene,v_gene
CASSTLQQPQHF,TRBJ1-5,TRBV19
CASKPSGGASTGDEQFF,TRBJ2-1,TRBV28
CASSGRLAGPLLTYEQYF,TRBJ2-7,TRBV2
CASSKRGSGGDLTHTDTQYF,TRBJ2-3,TRBV7-8
CASSLSREGSYNSPLHF,TRBJ1-6,TRBV7-9
CASRGTGGDWGYGYTF,TRBJ1-2,TRBV7-2
CASSEEGAGELFF,TRBJ2-2,TRBV2
CASSGGQGSRDTQYF,TRBJ2-3,TRBV7-3
CASSLGQGWGDTQYF,TRBJ2-3,TRBV7-2
CASSTDRGTYEQYF,TRBJ2-7,TRBV6-5
CASTSRIRDRGVYGYTF,TRBJ1-2,TRBV27
CASSLAGGADSYEQYF,TRBJ2-7,TRBV28
CSAGPETQYF,TRBJ2-5,TRBV20-1
CASSAQGRNIQYF,TRBJ2-4,TRBV7-2
CAWSKVRSSYEQYF,TRBJ2-7,TRBV30
CASSLTELREKLFF,TRBJ1-4,TRBV28
CASSLEGGLSQPQHF,TRBJ1-5,TRBV5-5
CASSHDRANTGELFF,TRBJ2-2,TRBV7-9
CASSVQGASYEQYF,TRBJ2-7,TRBV2
CASRHRDRGLGETQYF,TRBJ2-5,TRBV19
CASRSEGGNQPQHF,TRBJ1-5,TRBV28
CASSHSRAGPNYGYTF,TRBJ1-2,TRBV5-4
CASSWDRVHSPLHF,TRBJ1-6,TRBV7-9
CASSIGGGQGAHEQYF,TRBJ2-7,TRBV19
CASSSLGGDGAYEQYF,TRBJ2-7,TRBV7-2
CSVERGEVGNYGYTF,TRBJ1-2,TRBV29-1
CASNEVPGGNDGYTF,TRBJ1-2,TRBV2
CASSAGSSSNQPQHF,TRBJ1-5,TRBV18
CASSVGGLAGGQRYSYNEQFF,TRBJ2-1,TRBV9
CASRDRAGTEAFF,TRBJ1-1,TRBV25-1
CASSLVAGRGYEQYF,TRBJ2-7,TRBV7-6
CASSQDGTTIWGEQFF,TRBJ2-1,TRBV4-3
CASSVGGEGTTYEQYF,TRBJ2-7,TRBV9
CASSSGWGIGNQPQHF,TRBJ1-5,TRBV7-2
CASSLSAGGPLEQYF,TRBJ2-7,TRBV5-1
CASSSLGAGENTEAFF,TRBJ1-1,TRBV28
CASSFDTDNEQFF,TRBJ2-1,TRBV5-6
CASSTRGQGTEAFF,TRBJ1-1,TRBV27
CASTTGEYNEQFF,TRBJ2-1,TRBV12-3/TRBV12-4
CASSTRGAKNIQYF,TRBJ2-4,TRBV7-2
CASSSTSKNQPQHF,TRBJ1-5,TRBV19
CASRGGQGTEAFF,TRBJ1-1,TRBV5-1
CASSKGQSRGVLHYGYTF,TRBJ1-2,TRBV21-1
CASSLGQNVETQYF,TRBJ2-5,TRBV19
CASSLDQIEWGAEAFF,TRBJ1-1,TRBV11-2
CASSRVSTGELFF,TRBJ2-2,TRBV5-8
CASSRLSTSASTDTQYF,TRBJ2-3,TRBV18
CASSPPEGRAFVDEQYF,TRBJ2-7,TRBV7-2
CASSTGTPANYGYTF,TRBJ1-2,TRBV5-1
CASSQGPGTEAFF,TRBJ1-1,TRBV18
CATSRDKGQASTDTQYF,TRBJ2-3,TRBV15
CASSVGWGRGVETQYF,TRBJ2-5,TRBV9
CASGDRYNEQFF,TRBJ2-1,TRBV6-5
CASSLSGRGINQPQHF,TRBJ1-5,TRBV7-2
CASSSRESGEQYF,TRBJ2-7,TRBV12-3/TRBV12-4
CAISGSGPDTQYF,TRBJ2-3,TRBV10-3
CASSHGQAQNSPLHF,TRBJ1-6,TRBV6-6